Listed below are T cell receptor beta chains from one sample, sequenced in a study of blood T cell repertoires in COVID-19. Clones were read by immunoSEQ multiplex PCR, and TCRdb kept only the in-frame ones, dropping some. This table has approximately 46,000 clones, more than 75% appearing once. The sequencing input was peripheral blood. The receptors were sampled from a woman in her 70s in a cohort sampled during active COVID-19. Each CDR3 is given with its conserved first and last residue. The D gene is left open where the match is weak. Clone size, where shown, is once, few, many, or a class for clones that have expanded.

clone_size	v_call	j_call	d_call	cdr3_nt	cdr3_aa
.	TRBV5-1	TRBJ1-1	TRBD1	TGCGCCAGCTCTCAGAGGGGGCGAGGCACTGAAGCTTTCTTT	CASSQRGRGTEAFF
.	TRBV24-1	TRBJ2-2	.	TGTGCCACCAGTGATTTAAACACGAACACCGGGGAGCTGTTTTTT	CATSDLNTNTGELFF
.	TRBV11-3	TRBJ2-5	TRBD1	TGTGCCAGCAGCGAGGGGACAGGGACGGTAGAGACCCAGTACTTC	CASSEGTGTVETQYF
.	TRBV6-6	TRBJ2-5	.	TGTGCCAGCAGCTCGCTAGCGTTTCAAGAGACCCAGTACTTC	CASSSLAFQETQYF
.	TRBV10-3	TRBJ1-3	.	TGTGCCATCAGTGACCAGGTAGACTCTGGAAACACCATATATTTT	CAISDQVDSGNTIYF
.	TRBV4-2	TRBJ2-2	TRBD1	TGTGCCAGCAGCCAAGTCAGGACAGGGGGCCGCGGGGAGCTGTTTTTT	CASSQVRTGGRGELFF
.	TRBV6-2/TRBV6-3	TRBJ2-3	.	TGTGCCAGCAGTTCCGTCACAGATACGCAGTATTTT	CASSSVTDTQYF
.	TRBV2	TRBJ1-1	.	TGTGCCAGCAGTGGGCAGAACACTGAAGCTTTCTTT	CASSGQNTEAFF
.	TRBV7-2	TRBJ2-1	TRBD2	TGTGCCAGCAGCTTAAGCGGGAGGGCCGGTACCTATGAGCAGTTCTTC	CASSLSGRAGTYEQFF
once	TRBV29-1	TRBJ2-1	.	TGCAGCGTTGCTCTGCGGCGGGACAATGAGCAGTTCTTC	CSVALRRDNEQFF
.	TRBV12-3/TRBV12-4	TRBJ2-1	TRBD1	TGTGCCAGCGAGGGACAGATCAGCAATGAGCAGTTCTTC	CASEGQISNEQFF
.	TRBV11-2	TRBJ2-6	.	TGTGCCAGCAGCGACTACCTGCGGGCCTCTGGGGCCAACGTCCTGACTTTC	CASSDYLRASGANVLTF
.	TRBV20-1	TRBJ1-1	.	TGCAGTGCTTCAAAGAACACTGAAGCTTTCTTT	CSASKNTEAFF
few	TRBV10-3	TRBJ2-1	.	TGTGCCATCAGCCAAGAGCGCACGGGAGAGGTCTTC	CAISQERTGEVF
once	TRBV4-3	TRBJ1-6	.	TGCGCCAGCAGCCAAGAAGGACAGAATAATTCACCCCTCCACTTT	CASSQEGQNNSPLHF
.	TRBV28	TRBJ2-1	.	TGTGCCAGCACAGGCTCCTACAATGAGCAGTTCTTC	CASTGSYNEQFF
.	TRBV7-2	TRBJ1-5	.	TGTGCCAGCAGCGTGATTGGACAGATCAATCAGCCCCAGCATTTT	CASSVIGQINQPQHF
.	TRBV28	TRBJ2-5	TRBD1	TGTGCCAGCAGTAGGTCCGGGACAGGGTTCTTCCAAGAGACCCAGTACTTC	CASSRSGTGFFQETQYF
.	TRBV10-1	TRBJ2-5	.	TGCGCCAGCAGTGAGCCAGGACAGCTTCGGGAGACCCAGTACTTC	CASSEPGQLRETQYF
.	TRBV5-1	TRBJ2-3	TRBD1	TGCGCCAGCAGGTCCGGGACAGGGGGCACAGATACGCAGTATTTT	CASRSGTGGTDTQYF
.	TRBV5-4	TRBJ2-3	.	TGTGCCAGCAGCCCGCAGGCTAGCCGGGAAACAGATACGCAGTATTTT	CASSPQASRETDTQYF
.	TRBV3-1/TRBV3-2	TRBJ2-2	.	TGTGCCAGCAGCCAAGATAGAGGGTCTGGGGACACACCTAACACCGGGGAGCTGTTTTTT	CASSQDRGSGDTPNTGELFF
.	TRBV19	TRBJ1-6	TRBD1	TGTGCCAGTAGTATTGGACAGGGGATTTCACCCCTCCACTTT	CASSIGQGISPLHF
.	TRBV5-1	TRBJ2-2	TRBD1	TGCGCCAGCAGCGGGTCAGGGGGCCCCGGGGAGCTGTTTTTT	CASSGSGGPGELFF
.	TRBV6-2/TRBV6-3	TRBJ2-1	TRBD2	TGTGCCAGCAGCCGACGGACTAGCGGGAGTACCTACAATGAGCAGTTCTTC	CASSRRTSGSTYNEQFF
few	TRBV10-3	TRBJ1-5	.	TGTGCCATCAGTGAGTCTCTCTATAGCAATCAGCCCCAGCATTTT	CAISESLYSNQPQHF
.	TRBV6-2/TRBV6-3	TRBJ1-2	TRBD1	TGTGCCAGCAGTTACCCTGGGACAGGCTATGGCTACACCTTC	CASSYPGTGYGYTF
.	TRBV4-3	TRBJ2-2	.	TGCGCCAGCAGCCAATTCGGAGGGTCTTCCCCCGGGGAGCTGTTTTTT	CASSQFGGSSPGELFF
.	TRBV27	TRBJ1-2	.	TGTGCCAGCACTTCTATCAGGGAATCTGGCTACACCTTC	CASTSIRESGYTF
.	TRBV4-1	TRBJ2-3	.	TGCGCCAGCAGATCGGCGGGAAGTGAGACAGATACGCAGTATTTT	CASRSAGSETDTQYF
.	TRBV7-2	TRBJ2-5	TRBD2	TGTGCCAGCAGATCCGGACTAGCGGGGGAGACCCAGTACTTC	CASRSGLAGETQYF
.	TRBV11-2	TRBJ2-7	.	TGTGCCAGCAGCTCCACTCATTACGAGCAGTACTTC	CASSSTHYEQYF
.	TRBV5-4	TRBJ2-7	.	TGTGCCAGCAGTCACGACAGATTCTACGAGCAGTACTTC	CASSHDRFYEQYF
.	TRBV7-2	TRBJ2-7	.	TGTGCCAGCAGCTCAATCGGCGGCTACGAGCAGTACTTC	CASSSIGGYEQYF
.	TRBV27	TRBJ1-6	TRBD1	TGTGCCAGCAGCCCGGGACAGGGTAATTCACCCCTCCACTTT	CASSPGQGNSPLHF
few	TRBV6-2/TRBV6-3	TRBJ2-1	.	TGTGCCAGCAGTTACTCGCAGGCCTACAATGAGCAGTTCTTC	CASSYSQAYNEQFF
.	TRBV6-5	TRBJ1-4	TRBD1	TGTGCCAGCAGTTACGCCGGGACAGGGGGTGAAAAACTGTTTTTT	CASSYAGTGGEKLFF
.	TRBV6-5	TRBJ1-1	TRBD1	TGTGCCAGCAGCGGACAGGGATTAGGCAGGCAGGGTTTCTTT	CASSGQGLGRQGFF
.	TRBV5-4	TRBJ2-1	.	TGTGCCTGGCACTGGGCCGGCTCCTACAATGAGCAGTTCTTC	CAWHWAGSYNEQFF
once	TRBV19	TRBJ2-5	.	TGTGCCAGTAGTATTGACTCGCTCCCCCAAGAGACCCAGTACTTC	CASSIDSLPQETQYF
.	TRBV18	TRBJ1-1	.	TGTGCCAGCTCACCTGCAGGGGCTTTTACTGAAGCTTTCTTT	CASSPAGAFTEAFF
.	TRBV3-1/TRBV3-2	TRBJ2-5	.	TGTGCCAGCAGCCAGGTCCGGTGGGAGACCCAGTACTTC	CASSQVRWETQYF
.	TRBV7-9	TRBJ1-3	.	TGTGCCAGCAGAACAGGGGGAAACACCATATATTTT	CASRTGGNTIYF
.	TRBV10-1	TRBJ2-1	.	TGCGCCAGCAGTGAGTCCCTGGGGCAGGGATACAATGAGCAGTTCTTC	CASSESLGQGYNEQFF
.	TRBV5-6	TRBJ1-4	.	TGTGCCAGCAGCTTTACCTTAAGGGGTGGTGAAAAACTGTTTTTT	CASSFTLRGGEKLFF
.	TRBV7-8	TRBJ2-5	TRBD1	TGTGCCAGCAGCTTGGGGACAGGGAAGAGATACTTC	CASSLGTGKRYF
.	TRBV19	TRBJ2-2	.	TGTGCCAGTATTACATCTCACGGGCGGGGTCTTCTTGGGGAGCTGTTTTTT	CASITSHGRGLLGELFF
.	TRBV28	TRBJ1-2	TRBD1	TGTGCCAGCAGAGACATTCCGGGACAGGGCTTCCTCCGTGGCTACACCTTC	CASRDIPGQGFLRGYTF
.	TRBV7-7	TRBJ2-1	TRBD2	TGTGCTAGCAGCTTAACGACTAGCCCTTACAATGAGCAGTTCTTC	CASSLTTSPYNEQFF
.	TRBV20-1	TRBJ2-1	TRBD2	TGCAGTGCTAGTGTGGTAGCGGGGTACAATGAGCAGTTCTTC	CSASVVAGYNEQFF
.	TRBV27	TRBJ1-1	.	TGTGCCAGCAGGGGGGGATTGAACACTGAAGCTTTCTTT	CASRGGLNTEAFF
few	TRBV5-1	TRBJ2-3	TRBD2	TGCGCCAGCAGCTCAGGGTTTACGGCGGGAGGGGATACGCAGTATTTT	CASSSGFTAGGDTQYF
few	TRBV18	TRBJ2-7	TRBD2	TGTGCCAGCTCACCGGCTAGCGGGAGTACAGCCGAGCAGTACTTC	CASSPASGSTAEQYF
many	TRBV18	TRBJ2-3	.	TGTGCCAGCTCCTCTAGCACAGATACGCAGTATTTT	CASSSSTDTQYF
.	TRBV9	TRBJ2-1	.	TGTGCCAGCAGCGTAGGACAGCGAAACAATGAGCAGTTCTTC	CASSVGQRNNEQFF
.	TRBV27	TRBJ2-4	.	TGTGCCAGCAGTTTACTGGGAGTAATAGCCAAAAACATTCAGTACTTC	CASSLLGVIAKNIQYF